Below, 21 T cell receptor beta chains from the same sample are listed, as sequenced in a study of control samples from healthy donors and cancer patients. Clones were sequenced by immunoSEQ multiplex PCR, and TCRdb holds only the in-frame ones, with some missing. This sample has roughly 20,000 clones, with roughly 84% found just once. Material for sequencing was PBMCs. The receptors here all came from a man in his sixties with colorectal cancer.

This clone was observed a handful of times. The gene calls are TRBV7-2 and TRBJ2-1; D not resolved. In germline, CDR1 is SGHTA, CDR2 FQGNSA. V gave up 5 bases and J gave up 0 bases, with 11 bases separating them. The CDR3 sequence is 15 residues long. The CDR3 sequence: CASSPDLSSYNEQFF. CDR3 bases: TGTGCCAGCAGCCCTGATTTGAGCTCCTACAATGAGCAGTTCTTC.

CDR3 DNA: TGCGCCAGCAGCTTGTTATCGGGGTCGGAGGGCTACACCTTC. Protein product: CASSLLSGSEGYTF. V is TRBV5-1 and J is TRBJ1-2, with D uncertain. This CDR3 region has 14 residues. The V end was cut by 1 base, the J end by 8 bases, with 15 bases between. CDR1 and CDR2 from the germline V gene are SGHRS and YFSETQ.

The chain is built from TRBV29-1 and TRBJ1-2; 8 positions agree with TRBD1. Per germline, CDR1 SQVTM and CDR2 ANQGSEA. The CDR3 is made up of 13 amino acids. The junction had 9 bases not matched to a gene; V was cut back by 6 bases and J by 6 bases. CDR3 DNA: TGCAGCGTGCGGGACAGGCCCATTCATGGCTACACCTTC. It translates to CSVRDRPIHGYTF.

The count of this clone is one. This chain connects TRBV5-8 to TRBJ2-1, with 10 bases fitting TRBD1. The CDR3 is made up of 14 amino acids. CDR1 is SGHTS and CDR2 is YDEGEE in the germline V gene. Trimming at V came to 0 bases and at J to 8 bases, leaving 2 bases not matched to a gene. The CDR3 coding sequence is TGTGCCAGCAGCTTGGGACAGGGGGCCGATGAGCAGTTCTTC. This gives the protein CASSLGQGADEQFF. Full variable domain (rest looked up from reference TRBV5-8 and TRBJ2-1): EAGVTQSPTHLIKTRGQQATLRCSPISGHTSVYWYQQALGLGLQFLLWYDEGEERNRGNFPPRFSGRQFPNYSSELNVNALELEDSALYLCASSLGQGADEQFFGPGTRLTVL.

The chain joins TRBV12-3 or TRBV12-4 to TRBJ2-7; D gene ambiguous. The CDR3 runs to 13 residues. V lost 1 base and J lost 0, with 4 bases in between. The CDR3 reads CASSLGVSYEQYF. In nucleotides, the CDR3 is TGTGCCAGCAGTTTAGGGGTCTCCTACGAGCAGTACTTC.

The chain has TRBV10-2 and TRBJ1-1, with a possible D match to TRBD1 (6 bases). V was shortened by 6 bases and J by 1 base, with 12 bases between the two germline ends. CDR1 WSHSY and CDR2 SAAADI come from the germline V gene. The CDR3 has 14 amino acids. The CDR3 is CASSRTASNTEAFF. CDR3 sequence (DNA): TGCGCCAGCAGCCGGACAGCTTCGAACACTGAAGCTTTCTTT.

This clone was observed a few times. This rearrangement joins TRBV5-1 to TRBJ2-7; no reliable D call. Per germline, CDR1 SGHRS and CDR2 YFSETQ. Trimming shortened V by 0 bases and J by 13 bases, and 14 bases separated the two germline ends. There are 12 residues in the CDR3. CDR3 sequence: CASSLVGDRIYF. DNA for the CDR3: TGCGCCAGCAGCTTGGTGGGCGACCGGATTTACTTC.

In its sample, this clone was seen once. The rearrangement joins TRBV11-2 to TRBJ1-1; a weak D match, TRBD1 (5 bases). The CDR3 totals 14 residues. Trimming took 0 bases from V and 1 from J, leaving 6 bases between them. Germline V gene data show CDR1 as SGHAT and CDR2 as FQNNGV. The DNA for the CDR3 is TGTGCCAGCAGCTTAGACGGGGGGAACACTGAAGCTTTCTTT. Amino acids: CASSLDGGNTEAFF.

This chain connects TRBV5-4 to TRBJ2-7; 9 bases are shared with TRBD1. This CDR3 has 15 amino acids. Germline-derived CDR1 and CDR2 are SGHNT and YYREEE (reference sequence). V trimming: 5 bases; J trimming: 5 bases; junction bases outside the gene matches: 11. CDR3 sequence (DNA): TGTGCCAGCAGTCGTACGGGACAGGGAAACAACGAGCAGTACTTC. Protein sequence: CASSRTGQGNNEQYF.

This chain's CDR3 is CASSNPTGTGWSEQYF. The CDR3 nucleotides are TGCGCCAGCAGCAACCCAACGGGGACAGGGTGGAGCGAGCAGTACTTC. The chain has TRBV5-1 and TRBJ2-7, with 9 bases identical to TRBD1. The trim removed 4 bases at V and 6 bases at J, leaving 14 bases unmatched. Germline V gene sequence: CDR1 SGHRS, CDR2 YFSETQ. This CDR3 spans 16 amino acids.

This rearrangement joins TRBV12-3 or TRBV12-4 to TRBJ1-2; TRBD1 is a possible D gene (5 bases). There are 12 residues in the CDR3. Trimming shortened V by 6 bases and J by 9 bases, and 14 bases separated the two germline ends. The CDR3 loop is CASSLEGYSYTF. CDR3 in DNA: TGTGCCAGCAGCCTAGAGGGGTATAGCTACACCTTC.

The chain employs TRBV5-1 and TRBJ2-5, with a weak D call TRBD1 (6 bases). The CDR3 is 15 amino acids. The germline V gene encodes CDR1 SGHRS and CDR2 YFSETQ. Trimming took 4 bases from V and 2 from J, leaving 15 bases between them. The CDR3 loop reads CASSTGQLVQETQYF. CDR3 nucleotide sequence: TGCGCCAGCAGCACCGGACAGCTAGTACAAGAGACCCAGTACTTC.

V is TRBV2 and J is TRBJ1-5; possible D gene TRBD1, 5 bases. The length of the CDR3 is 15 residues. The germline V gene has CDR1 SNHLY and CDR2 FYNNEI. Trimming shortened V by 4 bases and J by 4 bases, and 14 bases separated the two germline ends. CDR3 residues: CASSASQGPNQPQHF. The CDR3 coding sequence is TGTGCCAGCAGTGCCTCCCAGGGCCCAAATCAGCCCCAGCATTTT.

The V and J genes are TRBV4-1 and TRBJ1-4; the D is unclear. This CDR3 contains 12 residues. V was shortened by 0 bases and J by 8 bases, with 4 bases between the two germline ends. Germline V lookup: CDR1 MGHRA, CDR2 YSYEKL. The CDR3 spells CASSQEREKLFF. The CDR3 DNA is TGCGCCAGCAGCCAAGAACGAGAAAAACTGTTTTTT.

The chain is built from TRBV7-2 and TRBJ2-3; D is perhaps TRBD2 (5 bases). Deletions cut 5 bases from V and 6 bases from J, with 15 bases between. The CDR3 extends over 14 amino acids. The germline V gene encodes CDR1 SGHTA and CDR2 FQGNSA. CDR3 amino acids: CASSKDSIRDTQYF. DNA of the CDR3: TGTGCCAGCAGCAAGGACTCGATTCGGGATACGCAGTATTTT.

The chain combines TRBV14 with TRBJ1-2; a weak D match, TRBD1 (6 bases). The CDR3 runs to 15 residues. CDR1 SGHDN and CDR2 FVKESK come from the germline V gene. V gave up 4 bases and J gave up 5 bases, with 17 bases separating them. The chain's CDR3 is CASSPGGTKLYGYTF. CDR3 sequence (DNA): TGTGCCAGCAGCCCTGGGGGCACGAAGTTGTATGGCTACACCTTC. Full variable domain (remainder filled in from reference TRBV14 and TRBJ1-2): EAGVTQFPSHSVIEKGQTVTLRCDPISGHDNLYWYRRVMGKEIKFLLHFVKESKQDESGMPNNRFLAERTGGTYSTLKVQPAELEDSGVYFCASSPGGTKLYGYTFGSGTRLTVV.

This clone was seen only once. CDR3 loop: CASTPTGRGHETQYF. The CDR3 coding sequence is TGCGCCAGCACTCCCACTGGTCGGGGTCACGAGACCCAGTACTTC. The chain couples TRBV5-1 to TRBJ2-5; tentative D call: TRBD2 (5 bases). The CDR3 covers 15 residues. With 6 bases removed from V and 5 bases from J, the gap between germline ends came to 20 bases. CDR1 and CDR2 from the germline V gene are SGHRS and YFSETQ.

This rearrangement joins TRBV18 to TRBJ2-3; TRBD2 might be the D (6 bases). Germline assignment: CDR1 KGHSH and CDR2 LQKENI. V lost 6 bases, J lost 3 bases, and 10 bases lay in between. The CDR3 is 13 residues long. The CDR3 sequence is CASSWRVTDTQYF. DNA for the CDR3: TGTGCCAGCTCGTGGAGGGTAACAGATACGCAGTATTTT.

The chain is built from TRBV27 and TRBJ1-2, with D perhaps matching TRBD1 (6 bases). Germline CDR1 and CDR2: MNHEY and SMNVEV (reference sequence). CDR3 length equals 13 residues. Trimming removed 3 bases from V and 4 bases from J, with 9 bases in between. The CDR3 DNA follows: TGTGCCAGCAGTTTCCAGGGGATCTATGGCTACACCTTC. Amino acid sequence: CASSFQGIYGYTF.

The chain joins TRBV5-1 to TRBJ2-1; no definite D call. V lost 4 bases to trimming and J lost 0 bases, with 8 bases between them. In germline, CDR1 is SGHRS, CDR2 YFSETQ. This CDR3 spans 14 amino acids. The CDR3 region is CASSPQSSYNEQFF. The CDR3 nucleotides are TGCGCCAGCAGCCCCCAGAGCTCCTACAATGAGCAGTTCTTC.

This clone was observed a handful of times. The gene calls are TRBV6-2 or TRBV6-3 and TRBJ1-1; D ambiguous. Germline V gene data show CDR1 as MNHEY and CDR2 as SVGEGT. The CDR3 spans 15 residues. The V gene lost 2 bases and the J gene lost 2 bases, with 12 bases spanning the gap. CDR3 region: CASSYGPAPNTEAFF. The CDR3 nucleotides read TGTGCCAGCAGTTACGGCCCGGCCCCTAACACTGAAGCTTTCTTT.